This entry describes one TCR beta chain. No antigen is known for it. This entry belongs to a study of cytomegalovirus exposure and HLA in healthy donors. CDR3 length equals 13 residues. V was cut by 8 bases and J by 5 bases, with 16 bases left in between. Germline CDR1 is MDHEN and CDR2 is SYDVKM. Study findings and constraints: Rarity held for most TCR sequences, but there were some public TCRs that occurred in many donors. Accounts indicate the classifier identified cytomegalovirus status with strong specificity and sensitivity. Investigators reported 164 TCR beta chains as tied to cytomegalovirus. In vitro, three CMV-associated chains proved specific for CMV antigens.

The method was immunoSEQ multiplex PCR; TCRdb's version includes in-frame clones alone and lacks a portion of them. The sample yields fewer than 350,000 clones, 88% seen once. This chain links TRBV28 with TRBJ2-7; a possible D gene is TRBD2 (5 bases). The receptor comes from a woman between 18 and 29 years old in good health and CMV-seronegative. The sequenced material came from PBMCs. Written as DNA, the CDR3 is TGTGCCAGCCTTTCTTGGAGGAGCCACGAGCAGTACTTC. Translating it yields CASLSWRSHEQYF. Supplemented by reference TRBV28 and TRBJ2-7, the full variable domain reads DVKVTQSSRYLVKRTGEKVFLECVQDMDHENMFWYRQDPGLGLRLIYFSYDVKMKEKGDIPEGYSVSREKKERFSLILESASTNQTSMYLCASLSWRSHEQYFGPGTRLTVT.